The T cell receptor beta chain under discussion was sequenced for a study of CD8 T cells in Susac syndrome. Germline values: CDR1 DFQATT, CDR2 SNEGSKA (reference sequence). V shed 5 bases and J 7 bases; nucleotides not matched to a gene: 7. The CDR3 loop spans 14 amino acids. RNA, at about 0.45 to 1 ug, was reverse transcribed with random hexamers. Each CDR3 protein is one row after TCRdb ran MiXCR on the immunoSEQ multiplex PCR reads. The repertoire consists of 140,000 or so distinct CDR3 sequences, with around 95% occurring once and the leading ten covering over 0.075%. The genes are TRBV20-1 and TRBJ2-3; 12 bases map to TRBD1. The specimen was CD4+ T cells from PBMCs. The receptor was isolated from a human donor with Susac syndrome. DNA for the CDR3: TGCAGTGCTCGGCCGGGACAGGGGGCATATACGCAGTATTTT. Translation: CSARPGQGAYTQYF.